This T cell receptor (beta chain) was sequenced during a study of tumor-infiltrating lymphocytes in primary liver carcinoma. About the research overall: Sequencing of the samples generated roughly 3.65 to 8 million productive TCRbeta reads, with similar yields across tissue types.

V gave up 0 bases and J gave up 13 bases; unmatched junction bases: 1. The CDR3 sequence is 11 residues long. Germline V lookup: CDR1 SGHRS, CDR2 YFSETQ. A primer matching the constant region was used to make TCR beta cDNA from approximately 520 ng of total RNA. Three nested multiplex PCR rounds, a slightly modified ARM-PCR, produced the libraries for TCR beta. The opening two PCR rounds, 10 cycles each, paired TRBV1-TRBV30 forward primers with a C-beta reverse primer. TCRdb reprocessed the multiplex PCR reads with MiXCR, giving one entry per CDR3 protein. This sample carries roughly 120,000 distinct CDR3 sequences, 64% of them seen once, and the ten largest clones take less than 10%. This clonotype was detected only a few times. Its antigen remains unidentified. Bulk tissue was left unsorted, and RNA and DNA were co-extracted from about 20-30 mg of it. Samples were taken from five separate regions of every tumor.

General study points: It was in tumors, not blood, that the top-250-clone fraction was significantly higher (p = 0.039).

Input material: liver tumor tissue from sampling region 3. As to subset: tumor region T3, left-lateral pole. The gene calls are TRBV5-1 and TRBJ2-1, with 7 bases lining up with TRBD1. The TCR was taken from a woman aged 60 to 75 with primary liver carcinoma and hepatitis B virus infection. The CDR3 protein is CASSLEGGQFF. CDR3 in DNA: TGCGCCAGCAGCTTGGAAGGGGGCCAGTTCTTC. Looking up the rest from reference TRBV5-1 and TRBJ2-1 gives the full variable domain: KAGVTQTPRYLIKTRGQQVTLSCSPISGHRSVSWYQQTPGQGLQFLFEYFSETQRNKGNFPGRFSGRQFSNSRSEMNVSTLELGDSALYLCASSLEGGQFFGPGTRLTVL.